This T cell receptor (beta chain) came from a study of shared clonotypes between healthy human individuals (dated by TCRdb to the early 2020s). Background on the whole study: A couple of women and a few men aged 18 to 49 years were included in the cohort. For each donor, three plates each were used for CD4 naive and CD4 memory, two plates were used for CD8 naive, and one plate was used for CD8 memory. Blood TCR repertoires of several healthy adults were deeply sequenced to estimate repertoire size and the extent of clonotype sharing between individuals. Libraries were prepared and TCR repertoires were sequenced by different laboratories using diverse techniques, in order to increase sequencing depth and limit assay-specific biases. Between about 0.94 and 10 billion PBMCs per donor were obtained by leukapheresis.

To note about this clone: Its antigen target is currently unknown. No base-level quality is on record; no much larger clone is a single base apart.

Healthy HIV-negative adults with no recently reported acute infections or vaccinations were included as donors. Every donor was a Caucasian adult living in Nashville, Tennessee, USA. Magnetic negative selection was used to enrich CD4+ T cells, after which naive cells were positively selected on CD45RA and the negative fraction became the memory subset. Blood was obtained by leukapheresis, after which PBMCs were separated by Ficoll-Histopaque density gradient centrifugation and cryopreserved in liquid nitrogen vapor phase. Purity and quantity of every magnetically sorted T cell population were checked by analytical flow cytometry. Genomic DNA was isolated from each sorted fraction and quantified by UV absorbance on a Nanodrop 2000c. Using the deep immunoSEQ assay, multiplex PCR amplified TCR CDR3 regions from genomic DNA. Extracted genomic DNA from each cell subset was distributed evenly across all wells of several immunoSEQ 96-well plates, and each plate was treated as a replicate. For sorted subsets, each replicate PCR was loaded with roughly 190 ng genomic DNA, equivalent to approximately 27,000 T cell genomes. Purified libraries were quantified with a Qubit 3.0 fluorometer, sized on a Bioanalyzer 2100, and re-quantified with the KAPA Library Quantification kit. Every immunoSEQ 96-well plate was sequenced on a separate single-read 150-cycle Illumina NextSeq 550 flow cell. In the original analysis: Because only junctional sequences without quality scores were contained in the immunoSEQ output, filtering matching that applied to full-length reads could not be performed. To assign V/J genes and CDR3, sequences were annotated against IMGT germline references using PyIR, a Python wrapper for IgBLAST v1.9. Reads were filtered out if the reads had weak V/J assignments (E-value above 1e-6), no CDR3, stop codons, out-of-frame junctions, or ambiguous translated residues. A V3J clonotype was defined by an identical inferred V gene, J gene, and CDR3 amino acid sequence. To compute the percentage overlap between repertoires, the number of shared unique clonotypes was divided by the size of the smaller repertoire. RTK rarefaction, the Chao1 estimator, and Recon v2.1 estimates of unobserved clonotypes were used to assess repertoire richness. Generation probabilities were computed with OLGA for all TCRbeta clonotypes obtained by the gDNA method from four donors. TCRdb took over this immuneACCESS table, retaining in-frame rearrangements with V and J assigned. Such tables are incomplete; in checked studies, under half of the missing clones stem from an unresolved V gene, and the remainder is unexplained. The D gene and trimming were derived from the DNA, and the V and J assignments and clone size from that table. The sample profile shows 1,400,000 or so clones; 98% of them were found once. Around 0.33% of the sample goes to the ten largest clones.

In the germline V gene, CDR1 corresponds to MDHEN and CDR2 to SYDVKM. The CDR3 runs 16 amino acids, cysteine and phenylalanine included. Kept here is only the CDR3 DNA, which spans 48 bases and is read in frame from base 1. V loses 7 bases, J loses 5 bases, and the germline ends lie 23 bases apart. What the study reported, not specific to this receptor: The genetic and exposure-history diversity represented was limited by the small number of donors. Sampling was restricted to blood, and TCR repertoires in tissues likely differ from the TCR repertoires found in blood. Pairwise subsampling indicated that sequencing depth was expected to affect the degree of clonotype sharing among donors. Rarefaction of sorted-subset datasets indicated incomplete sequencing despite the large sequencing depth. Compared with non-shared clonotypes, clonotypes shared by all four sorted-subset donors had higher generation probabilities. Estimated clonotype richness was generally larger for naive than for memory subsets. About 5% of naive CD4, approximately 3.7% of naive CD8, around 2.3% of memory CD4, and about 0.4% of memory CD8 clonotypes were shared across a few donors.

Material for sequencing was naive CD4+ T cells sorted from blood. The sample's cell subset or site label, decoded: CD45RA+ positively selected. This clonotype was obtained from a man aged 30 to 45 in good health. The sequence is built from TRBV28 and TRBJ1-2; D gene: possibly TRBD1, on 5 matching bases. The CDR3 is CASTQPRGRVGYGYTF. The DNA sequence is TGTGCCAGCACCCAACCCCGGGGGAGGGTGGGATATGGCTACACCTTC.